This T cell receptor beta chain was recorded in a study of Ad26.COV2.S vaccination and SARS-CoV-2 variants. This clone has only one observation. Sequenced by immunoSEQ multiplex PCR; TCRdb stores in-frame clones only, minus some. The table records roughly 240,000 clones, around nine tenths of them present only once. Regarding treatment: 19 received Ad26.COV2.S at low or high dose, single or two shots; 5 received placebo; per-sample allocation not given. Each sample was drawn 63 days after the first injection (of vaccine or placebo). It was Wuhan-strain SARS-CoV-2 spike that the Ad26 vaccine vector expressed. Germline-derived CDR1 and CDR2 are MNHEY and SVGAGI. With V trimmed by 6 bases and J by 3 bases, 0 bases remained unmatched. The CDR3 consists of 14 residues.

The TCR sequence derives from a person between 18 and 60 years old who received the Ad26.COV2.S COVID-19 vaccine or a placebo. The specimen was peripheral blood, collected in a trial of Ad26.COV2.S vaccine versus placebo. V usage is TRBV6-5 and J usage is TRBJ2-4; 12 bases map to TRBD2. The CDR3 DNA reads as TGTGCCAGCAGACTAGCGGGGGGCAAAAACATTCAGTACTTC. Residues: CASRLAGGKNIQYF.